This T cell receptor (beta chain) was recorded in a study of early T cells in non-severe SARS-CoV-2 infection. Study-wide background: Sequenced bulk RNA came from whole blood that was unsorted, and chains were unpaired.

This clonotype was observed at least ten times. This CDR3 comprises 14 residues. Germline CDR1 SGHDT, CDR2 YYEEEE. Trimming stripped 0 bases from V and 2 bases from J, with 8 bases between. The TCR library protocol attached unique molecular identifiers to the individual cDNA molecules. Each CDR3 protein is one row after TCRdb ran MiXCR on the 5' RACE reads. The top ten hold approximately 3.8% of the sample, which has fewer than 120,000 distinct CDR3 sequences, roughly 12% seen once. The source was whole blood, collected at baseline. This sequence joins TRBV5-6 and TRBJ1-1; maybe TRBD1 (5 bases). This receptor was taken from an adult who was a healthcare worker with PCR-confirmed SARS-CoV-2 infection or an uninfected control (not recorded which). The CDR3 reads CASSLVGGNTEAFF. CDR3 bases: TGTGCCAGCAGCTTGGTTGGGGGAAACACTGAAGCTTTCTTT.